The 6 T cell receptor beta chains below were found in one sample sequenced in a study of T cells after yellow fever vaccination. TCRdb redid the calling of the 5' RACE reads with MiXCR, one entry per CDR3 protein. The sample consists of about 430,000 distinct CDR3 sequences, around 20% of them appearing once. The sample was PBMCs, taken before the yellow fever booster vaccination. The receptors stem from a man between 18 and 35 years old who received the YFV17D yellow fever vaccine.

This CDR3 reads CSARWTSGGDAFRTDTQYF. CDR3 in DNA: TGCAGTGCTAGATGGACTAGCGGGGGGGACGCATTTCGCACAGATACGCAGTATTTT. This rearrangement joins TRBV20-1 to TRBJ2-3; the match to TRBD2 covers 15 bases. Losses at the gene ends were 2 bases for V and 1 base for J; bases not matched to a gene: 10. Germline V lookup: CDR1 DFQATT, CDR2 SNEGSKA (reference sequence). CDR3 length: 19 amino acids.

This clonotype was recorded a few times. This rearrangement joins TRBV20-1 to TRBJ2-1; TRBD2 agrees at 12 bases. Per the germline V gene, CDR1 is DFQATT and CDR2 is SNEGSKA (reference sequence). There are 15 residues in the CDR3. V lost 3 bases and J lost 5; bases outside the gene matches: 5. CDR3: CSASSLAGGHNEQFF. In DNA, the CDR3 is TGCAGTGCTAGTAGTCTAGCGGGGGGGCACAATGAGCAGTTCTTC.

The sample holds a few counts of this clonotype. CDR3 nucleotides: TGCGCCAGCAGCTTGCAGGGTGAGGATGGCTACACCTTC. Residues: CASSLQGEDGYTF. The rearrangement joins TRBV5-1 to TRBJ1-2, with D possibly TRBD1 on 5 matching bases. In germline, CDR1 is SGHRS, CDR2 YFSETQ. The CDR3 consists of 13 residues. The ends were cut back, 1 base at V and 6 bases at J, with 10 bases in the middle.

There are a few counts of this clonotype. The V call is TRBV7-6, the J call TRBJ2-3, with TRBD2 identical over 9 bases. After removal of 5 bases from V and 2 bases from J, the junction contained 8 bases not matched to a gene. CDR1 is SGHVS, CDR2 FNYEAQ, per germline. The CDR3 length is 16 residues. The CDR3 protein is CASSLIAGANTDTQYF. The CDR3 bases are TGTGCCAGCAGCCTAATAGCGGGGGCCAACACAGATACGCAGTATTTT.

This clonotype was observed a few times. CDR3 bases: TGTGCCAGCAGCCCCATCCCGGGAGAGACCCAGTACTTC. It yields the protein CASSPIPGETQYF. The V gene is TRBV7-3, the J gene TRBJ2-5; no clear D. Germline V gene data show CDR1 as SGHTA and CDR2 as FQGTGA. The CDR3 length is 13 residues. V was pared by 5 bases and J by 4 bases, with 11 bases between.

The chain carries TRBV6-5 and TRBJ1-4; D is possibly TRBD1 (5 bases). V gave up 5 bases and J gave up 4 bases, with 11 bases separating them. Germline CDR1 and CDR2: MNHEY and SVGAGI. This CDR3 is built from 14 residues. CDR3 region: CASSRTPFNEKLFF. CDR3 in DNA: TGTGCCAGCAGTCGGACACCATTTAATGAAAAACTGTTTTTT.